This TCR beta chain was observed in a study of blood T cell repertoires in COVID-19. Clones were read by immunoSEQ multiplex PCR, and TCRdb kept only the in-frame ones, dropping some. The table has about 78,000 clones, around four fifths seen once. The germline V gene encodes CDR1 SGHRS and CDR2 YFSETQ. Deletions cut 4 bases from V and 2 bases from J, with 15 bases between. The CDR3 is 15 amino acids. The sample was peripheral blood. This sequence joins TRBV5-1 and TRBJ2-5; perhaps D is TRBD1 or TRBD2 (7 bases each). The sequence derives from a human donor in a cohort sampled during active COVID-19. CDR3 protein: CASSLGGTEQETQYF. In DNA, the CDR3 is TGCGCCAGCAGCCTGGGAGGGACAGAACAAGAGACCCAGTACTTC.